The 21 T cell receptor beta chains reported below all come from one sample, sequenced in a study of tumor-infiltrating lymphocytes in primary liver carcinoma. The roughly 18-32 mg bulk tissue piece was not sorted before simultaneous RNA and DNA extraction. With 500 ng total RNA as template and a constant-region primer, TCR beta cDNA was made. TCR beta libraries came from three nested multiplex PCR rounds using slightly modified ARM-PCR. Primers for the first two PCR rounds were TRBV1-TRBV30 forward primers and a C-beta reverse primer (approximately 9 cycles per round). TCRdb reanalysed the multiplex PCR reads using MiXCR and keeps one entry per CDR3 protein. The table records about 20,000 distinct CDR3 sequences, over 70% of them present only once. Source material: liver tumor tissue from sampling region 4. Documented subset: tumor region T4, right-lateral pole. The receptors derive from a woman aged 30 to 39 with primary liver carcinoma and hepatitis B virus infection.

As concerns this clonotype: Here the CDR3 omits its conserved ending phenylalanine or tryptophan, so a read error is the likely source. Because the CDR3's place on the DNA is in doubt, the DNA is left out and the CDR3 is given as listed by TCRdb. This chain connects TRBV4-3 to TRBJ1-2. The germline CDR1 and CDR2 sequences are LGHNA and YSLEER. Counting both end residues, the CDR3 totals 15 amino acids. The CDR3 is CASSQDLGRVNGYTI.

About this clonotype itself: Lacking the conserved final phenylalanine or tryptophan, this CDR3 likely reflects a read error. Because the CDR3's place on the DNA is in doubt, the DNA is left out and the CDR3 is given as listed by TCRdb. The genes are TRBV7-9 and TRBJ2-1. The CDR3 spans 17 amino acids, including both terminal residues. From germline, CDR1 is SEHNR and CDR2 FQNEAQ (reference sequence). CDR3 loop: CASSLVFGWSSYNEEFL.

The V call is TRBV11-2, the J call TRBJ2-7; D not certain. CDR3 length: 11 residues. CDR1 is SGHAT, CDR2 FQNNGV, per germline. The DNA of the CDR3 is TGTGGCGGCAGTCCAGCAAGTGAACAGTACTTC. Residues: CGGSPASEQYF. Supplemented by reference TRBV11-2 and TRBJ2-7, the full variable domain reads EAGVAQSPRYKIIEKRQSVAFWCNPISGHATLYWYQQILGQGPKLLIQFQNNGVVDDSQLPKDRFSAERLKGVDSTLKIQPAKLEDSAVYLCGGSPASEQYFGPGTRLTVT.

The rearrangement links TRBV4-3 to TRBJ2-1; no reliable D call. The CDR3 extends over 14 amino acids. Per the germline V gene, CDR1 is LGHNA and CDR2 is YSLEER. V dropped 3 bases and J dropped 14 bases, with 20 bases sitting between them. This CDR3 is CASSHTELVKGKFF. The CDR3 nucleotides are TGCGCCAGCAGCCACACAGAGTTGGTCAAAGGGAAGTTCTTC.

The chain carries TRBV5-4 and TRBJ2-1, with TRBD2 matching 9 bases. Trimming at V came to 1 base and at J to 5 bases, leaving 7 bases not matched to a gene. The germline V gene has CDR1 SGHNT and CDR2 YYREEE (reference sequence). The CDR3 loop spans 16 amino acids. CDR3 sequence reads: CASSLTWLAGNNEQFF. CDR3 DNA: TGTGCCAGCAGCTTGACTTGGCTAGCGGGGAACAATGAGCAGTTCTTC. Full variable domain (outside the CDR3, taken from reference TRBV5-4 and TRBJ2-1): ETGVTQSPTHLIKTRGQQVTLRCSSQSGHNTVSWYQQALGQGPQFIFQYYREEENGRGNFPPRFSGLQFPNYSSELNVNALELDDSALYLCASSLTWLAGNNEQFFGPGTRLTVL.

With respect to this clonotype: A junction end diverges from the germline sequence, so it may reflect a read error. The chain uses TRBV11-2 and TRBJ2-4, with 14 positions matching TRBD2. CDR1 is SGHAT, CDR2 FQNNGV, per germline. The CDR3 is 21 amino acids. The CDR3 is CVRSHAGTFTGTSGRQNIQHF. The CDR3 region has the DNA TGTGTCAGGAGCCATGCCGGGACATTTACAGGGACTAGCGGGAGACAAAACATTCAGCACTTC. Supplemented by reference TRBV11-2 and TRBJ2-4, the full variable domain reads EAGVAQSPRYKIIEKRQSVAFWCNPISGHATLYWYQQILGQGPKLLIQFQNNGVVDDSQLPKDRFSAERLKGVDSTLKIQPAKLEDSAVYLCVRSHAGTFTGTSGRQNIQHFGAGTRLSVL.

The CDR3 loop is CASSAPVRGRKRWINTEAFF. CDR3 DNA sequence: TGTGCCAGCAGCGCTCCGGTCAGGGGGCGCAAGAGGTGGATTAACACTGAAGCTTTCTTT. The chain uses TRBV11-2 and TRBJ1-1; 8 bases map to TRBD1. The CDR3 is 20 amino acids. V lost 5 bases to trimming and J lost 2 bases; unmatched junction nucleotides: 22. Germline V CDR1 and CDR2: SGHAT, FQNNGV.

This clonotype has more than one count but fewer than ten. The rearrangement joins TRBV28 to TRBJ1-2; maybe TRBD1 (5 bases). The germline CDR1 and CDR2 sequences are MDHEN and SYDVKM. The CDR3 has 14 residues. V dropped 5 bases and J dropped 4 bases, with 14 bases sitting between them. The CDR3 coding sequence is TGTGCCAGCAGTCTGGGGGGAGTTCTCTATGGCTACACCTTC. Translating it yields CASSLGGVLYGYTF.

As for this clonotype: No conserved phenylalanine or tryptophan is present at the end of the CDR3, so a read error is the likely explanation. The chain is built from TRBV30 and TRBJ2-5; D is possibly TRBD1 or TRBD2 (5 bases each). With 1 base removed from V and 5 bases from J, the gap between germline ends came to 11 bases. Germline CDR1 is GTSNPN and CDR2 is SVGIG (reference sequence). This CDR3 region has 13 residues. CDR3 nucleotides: TGTGCCTGGAGTGGGGGGTATTGGGAGACCCAGTACATC. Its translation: CAWSGGYWETQYI.

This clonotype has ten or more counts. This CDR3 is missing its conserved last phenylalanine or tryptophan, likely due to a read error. CDR3 protein: CASSFGPGVEPGELFL. The CDR3 DNA reads as TGTGCCAGCAGCTTCGGACCGGGCGTCGAACCCGGGGAGCTGTTTCTT. This chain links TRBV7-9 with TRBJ2-2; D remains ambiguous. CDR3 size: 16 residues. Germline V gives CDR1 SEHNR, CDR2 FQNEAQ (reference sequence). V was shortened by 3 bases and J by 6 bases, with 17 bases between the two germline ends.

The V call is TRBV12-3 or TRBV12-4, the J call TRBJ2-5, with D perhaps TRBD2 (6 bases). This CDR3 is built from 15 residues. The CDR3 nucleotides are TGTGCTAACGGCGCCTACCCCGGGAGCGAAGAGACCCAGTACTTC. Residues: CANGAYPGSEETQYF.

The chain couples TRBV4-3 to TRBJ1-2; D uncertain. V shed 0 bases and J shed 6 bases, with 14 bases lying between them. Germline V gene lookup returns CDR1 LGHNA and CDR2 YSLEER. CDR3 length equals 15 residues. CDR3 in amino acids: CASSQDCSSVNGYTF. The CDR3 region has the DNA TGCGCCAGCAGCCAAGATTGTAGCAGTGTGAATGGCTACACCTTC.

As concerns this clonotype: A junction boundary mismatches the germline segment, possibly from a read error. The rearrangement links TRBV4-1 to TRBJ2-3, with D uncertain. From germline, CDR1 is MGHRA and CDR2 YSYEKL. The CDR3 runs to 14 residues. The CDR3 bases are TGCGCCAGCAGCCAAGATCGGAATACAGATACGCAGTGTTTT. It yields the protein CASSQDRNTDTQCF.

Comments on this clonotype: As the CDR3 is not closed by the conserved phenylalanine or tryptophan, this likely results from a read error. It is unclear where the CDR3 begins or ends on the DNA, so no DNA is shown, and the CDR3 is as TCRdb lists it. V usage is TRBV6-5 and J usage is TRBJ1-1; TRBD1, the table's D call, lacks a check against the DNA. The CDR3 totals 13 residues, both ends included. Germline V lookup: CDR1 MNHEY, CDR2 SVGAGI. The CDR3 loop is CTSSRNRDAEAYL.

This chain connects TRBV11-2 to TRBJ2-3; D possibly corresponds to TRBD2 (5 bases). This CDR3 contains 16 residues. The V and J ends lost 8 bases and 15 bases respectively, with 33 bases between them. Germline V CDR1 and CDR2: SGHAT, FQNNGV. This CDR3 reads CASGPRETSSTDTRYF. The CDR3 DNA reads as TGTGCCAGCGGCCCGAGGGAGACGTCCAGCACAGATACGCGATATTTT.

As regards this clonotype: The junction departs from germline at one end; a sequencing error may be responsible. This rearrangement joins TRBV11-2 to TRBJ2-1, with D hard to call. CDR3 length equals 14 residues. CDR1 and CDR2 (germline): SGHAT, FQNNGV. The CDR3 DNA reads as TGTGCCAGCAGCCTCGGTAGGACGTGGAATGAGCACTTCTTC. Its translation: CASSLGRTWNEHFF.

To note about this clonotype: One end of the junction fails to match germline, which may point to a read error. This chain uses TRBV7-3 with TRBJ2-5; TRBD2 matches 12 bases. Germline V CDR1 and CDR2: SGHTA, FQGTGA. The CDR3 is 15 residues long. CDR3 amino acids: CASSSTSGSKEAQYF. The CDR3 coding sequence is TGTGCCAGCAGCTCGACTAGCGGGAGTAAAGAGGCCCAGTACTTC.

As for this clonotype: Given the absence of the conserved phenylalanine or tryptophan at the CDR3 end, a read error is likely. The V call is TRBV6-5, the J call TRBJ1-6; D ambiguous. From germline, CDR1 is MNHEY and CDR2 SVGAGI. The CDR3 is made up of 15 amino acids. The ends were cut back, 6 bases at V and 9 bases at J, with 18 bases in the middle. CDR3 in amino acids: CASREMSAPISPLHI. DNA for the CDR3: TGTGCCAGCAGGGAAATGAGTGCCCCCATTTCACCCCTCCACATT.

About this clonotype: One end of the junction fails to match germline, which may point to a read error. This chain's CDR3 is CAGASGSGNGQYF. CDR3 DNA: TGTGCCGGCGCTAGCGGGAGTGGGAATGGGCAGTATTTC. This chain joins TRBV11-3 and TRBJ2-1, with TRBD2 identical over 10 bases. The CDR3 covers 13 residues. Per germline, CDR1 SGHNT and CDR2 YENEEA.

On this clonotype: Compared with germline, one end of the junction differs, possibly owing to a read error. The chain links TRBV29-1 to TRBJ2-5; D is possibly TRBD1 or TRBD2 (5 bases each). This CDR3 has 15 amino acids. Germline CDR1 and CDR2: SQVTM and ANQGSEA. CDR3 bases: TGCAGCGTTGGAACCGGAAGGGGTGTGAGGGAGACCCGGTACTTC. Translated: CSVGTGRGVRETRYF.

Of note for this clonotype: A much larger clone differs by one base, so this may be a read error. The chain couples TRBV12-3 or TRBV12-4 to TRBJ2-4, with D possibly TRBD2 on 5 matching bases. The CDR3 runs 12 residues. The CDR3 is CTSSLGGNIQYF. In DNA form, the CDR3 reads TGTACCAGCAGTTTAGGAGGAAACATTCAGTACTTC.